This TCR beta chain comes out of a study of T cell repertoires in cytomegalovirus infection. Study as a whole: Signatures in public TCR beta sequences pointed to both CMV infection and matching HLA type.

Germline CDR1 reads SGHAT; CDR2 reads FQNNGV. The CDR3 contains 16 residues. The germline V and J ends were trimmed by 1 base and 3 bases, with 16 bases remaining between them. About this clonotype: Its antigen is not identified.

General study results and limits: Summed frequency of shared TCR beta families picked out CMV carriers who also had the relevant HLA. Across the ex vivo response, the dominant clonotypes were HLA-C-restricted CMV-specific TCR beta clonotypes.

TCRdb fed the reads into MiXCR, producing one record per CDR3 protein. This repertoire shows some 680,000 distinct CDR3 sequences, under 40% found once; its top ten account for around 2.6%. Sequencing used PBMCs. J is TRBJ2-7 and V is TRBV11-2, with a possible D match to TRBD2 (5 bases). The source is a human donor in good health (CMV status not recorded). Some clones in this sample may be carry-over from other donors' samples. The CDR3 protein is CASSLADFAGIYEQYF. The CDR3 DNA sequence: TGTGCCAGCAGCTTAGCGGACTTCGCCGGGATCTACGAGCAGTACTTC.